The next 3 T cell receptor beta chains were all read from a single sample in a study of blood T cells in healthy people across ages. Next came a second PCR, run for about 7 to 12 cycles, which used a sample-barcoded 5' primer along with a J-beta primer mix. TCRdb re-called the 5' RACE reads with MiXCR, one entry per CDR3 protein. Of approximately 770,000 distinct CDR3 sequences in the sample, roughly 64% were seen once. Sequencing was done on a sample of blood. Receptors were obtained from a man between 25 and 39 years old in good health.

The CDR3 loop is CASRPGTGVGELFF. The CDR3 DNA follows: TGTGCCAGCAGGCCCGGGACAGGGGTTGGGGAGCTGTTTTTT. The chain combines TRBV2 with TRBJ2-2; 10 bases are shared with TRBD1. Germline-derived CDR1 and CDR2 are SNHLY and FYNNEI. The length of the CDR3 is 14 residues. Losses at the gene ends were 6 bases for V and 8 bases for J; bases not matched to a gene: 6.

CDR3 sequence (DNA): TGCAGTGCTAATCTAGAGAGCACAGATACGCAGTATTTT. This encodes CSANLESTDTQYF. The V call is TRBV20-1, the J call TRBJ2-3; D is ambiguous. Trimming stripped 4 bases from V and 0 bases from J, with 8 bases between. The V gene's germline CDR1 is DFQATT and CDR2 SNEGSKA (reference sequence). The CDR3 loop spans 13 amino acids.

J is TRBJ2-1 and V is TRBV3-1; D is unresolved. The germline CDR1 and CDR2 sequences are LGHDT and YNNKEL (reference sequence). V lost 1 base and J lost 6, with 7 bases in between. The CDR3 contains 13 residues. The CDR3: CASSQVGSNEQFF. In nucleotides, the CDR3 is TGTGCCAGCAGCCAAGTCGGAAGCAATGAGCAGTTCTTC.